These 21 T cell receptor beta chains originate from one sample sequenced in a study of blood T cells in healthy people across ages. The second PCR ran 7 to 11 cycles with a sample-barcoded 5' primer and J-beta primers. TCRdb reprocessed the 5' RACE reads with MiXCR, giving one entry per CDR3 protein. The table includes approximately 900,000 distinct CDR3 sequences, approximately 32% detected once. These same data were also listed under a study on T cells of mothers and their children.

The sample consisted of blood. The receptor source for this set is a woman aged 40 to 50 in good health.

The V gene is TRBV7-3, the J gene TRBJ2-3; tentative D call: TRBD1 (6 bases). This CDR3 comprises 14 residues. Trimming shortened V by 7 bases and J by 4 bases, and 15 bases separated the two germline ends. Germline lookup yields CDR1 SGHTA and CDR2 FQGTGA. This CDR3 is CASKDSQASDTQYF. The CDR3 DNA follows: TGTGCCAGCAAGGACAGCCAAGCGTCAGATACGCAGTATTTT.

This clonotype was observed a handful of times. One end of the junction fails to match germline, which may point to a read error. This rearrangement joins TRBV5-1 to TRBJ2-7; the D gene is possibly TRBD2 (6 bases). This CDR3 is 16 amino acids long. Per the germline V gene, CDR1 is SGHRS and CDR2 is YFSETQ. For the CDR3, the DNA is TGCGCCGGCAGCTTGGAGGGGCAGGCCAGCTCCTACGAGCAGTACTTC. It yields the protein CAGSLEGQASSYEQYF. The full variable domain, rest sourced from reference TRBV5-1 and TRBJ2-7, is KAGVTQTPRYLIKTRGQQVTLSCSPISGHRSVSWYQQTPGQGLQFLFEYFSETQRNKGNFPGRFSGRQFSNSRSEMNVSTLELGDSALYLCAGSLEGQASSYEQYFGPGTRLTVT.

This clonotype was found a few times. The chain recombines TRBV6-1 with TRBJ1-5, with D uncertain. Germline V lookup: CDR1 MNHNS, CDR2 SASEGT. The V end was cut by 1 base, the J end by 3 bases, with 10 bases between. The CDR3 is made up of 15 amino acids. DNA for the CDR3: TGTGCCAGCAGTGAAGGTTGGGGAACCAATCAGCCCCAGCATTTT. This sequence encodes CASSEGWGTNQPQHF.

Concerning this clonotype: A much larger clonotype is one base distant, so this may be a read error. The rearrangement joins TRBV19 to TRBJ2-4, with no clear D. The J call could be wrong; TRBJ2-7 is a better fit for the DNA end. The CDR3 runs 13 residues. Germline V CDR1 and CDR2: LNHDA, SQIVND (reference sequence). CDR3 in amino acids: CASGTQVNYEQYF. Written as DNA, the CDR3 is TGTGCCAGTGGTACCCAGGTGAACTACGAGCAGTACTTC.

The V call is TRBV14, the J call TRBJ2-5; TRBD2 is a possible D gene (5 bases). The CDR3 length is 14 residues. The germline gives CDR1 SGHDN, CDR2 FVKESK. V was pared by 4 bases and J by 5 bases, with 14 bases between. The CDR3 nucleotides read TGTGCCAGCAGCCCCCTACTAGTAGCCGAGACCCAGTACTTC. This sequence encodes CASSPLLVAETQYF.

This clonotype was found a few times. The genes are TRBV20-1 and TRBJ1-1; 7 nucleotides line up with TRBD1. Germline-derived CDR1 and CDR2 are DFQATT and SNEGSKA (reference sequence). The CDR3 is made up of 12 amino acids. After removal of 6 bases from V and 4 bases from J, the junction contained 5 bases not matched to a gene. The CDR3 region has the DNA TGCAGTGCAAACTCAGGGGGCACTGAAGCTTTCTTT. This codes for CSANSGGTEAFF.

This clonotype came up a few times. The chain couples TRBV7-2 to TRBJ1-2; D is undetermined. Between the trimmed V and J ends, which lost 1 base and 7 bases, there was a span of 13 bases. The CDR3 has 14 residues. CDR1 and CDR2 (germline): SGHTA, FQGNSA. This CDR3 is CASSLGGSGTGYTF. CDR3 DNA: TGTGCCAGCAGCTTAGGTGGTTCAGGAACTGGCTACACCTTC.

This clonotype showed up just a few times. The J gene is TRBJ2-6, the V gene TRBV24-1; D is undetermined. The CDR3 is 16 residues long. Per germline, CDR1 KGHDR and CDR2 SFDVKD. V was shortened by 3 bases and J by 2 bases, with 10 bases between the two germline ends. This CDR3 is CATSDPLLTGANVLTF. The CDR3 DNA reads TGTGCCACCAGTGATCCCCTATTGACTGGGGCCAACGTCCTGACTTTC.

In its sample, this clonotype was seen many times. The CDR3 reads CASSSFIPDDGYTF. CDR3 DNA: TGTGCCAGCAGCTCCTTTATCCCAGATGATGGCTACACCTTC. The rearrangement joins TRBV5-6 to TRBJ1-2; D is uncertain. CDR1 is SGHDT and CDR2 is YYEEEE in the germline V gene. This CDR3 has 14 amino acids. Trimming left V 3 bases short and J 6 bases short, with 15 bases between.

This clonotype was recorded a few times. This rearrangement joins TRBV30 to TRBJ2-4, with D tentatively TRBD2 (6 bases). The DNA end is more similar to TRBJ2-7, so the J call may be wrong. Germline-derived CDR1 and CDR2 are GTSNPN and SVGIG (reference sequence). The CDR3 runs to 13 residues. In nucleotides, the CDR3 is TGTGCCTGGAGTGACGGGAGAGGTCACGAGCAGTACTTC. Its protein product is CAWSDGRGHEQYF.

Of note for this clonotype: A much larger clone lies one base from this, so it may be a read error. The V call is TRBV7-9, the J call TRBJ1-2; no definite D call. Germline V CDR1 and CDR2: SEHNR, FQNEAQ (reference sequence). There are 11 residues in the CDR3. The CDR3 DNA reads as TGTGCCAGCAGCTTAGTTAATGGCTACAACTTC. Amino acids: CASSLVNGYNF.

This clonotype has just one count. A read error may account for a junction end that differs from germline. V and J are TRBV29-1 and TRBJ1-2; TRBD1 agrees at 12 bases. This CDR3 contains 13 residues. Germline CDR1 reads SQVTM; CDR2 reads ANQGSEA. The CDR3 region has the DNA TGCAGCGGTGAACGGGACAGGGGGCGCGGCTACACCTTC. The encoded protein is CSGERDRGRGYTF. Filled out from reference TRBV29-1 and TRBJ1-2, the complete variable domain reads SAVISQKPSRDICQRGTSLTIQCQVDSQVTMMFWYRQQPGQSLTLIATANQGSEATYESGFVIDKFPISRPNLTFSTLTVSNMSPEDSSIYLCSGERDRGRGYTFGSGTRLTVV.

In the case of this clonotype: A much larger clone sits a single nucleotide away, making a read error possible. The J gene is TRBJ1-2, the V gene TRBV20-1; D is possibly TRBD1 (5 bases). Trimming removed 6 bases from V and 5 bases from J, with 10 bases in between. The germline gives CDR1 DFQATT, CDR2 SNEGSKA (reference sequence). This CDR3 is 11 amino acids long. CDR3 coding DNA: TGCAGTGCGGGGACTTGTTATGGCTACACCTTC. This codes for CSAGTCYGYTF.

As DNA, the CDR3 is TGTGCCAGCAGTGAATGGGGGAGGGGCCCAGAGTCCAGCTTTGGTGGCTACACCTTC. Amino acids: CASSEWGRGPESSFGGYTF. The chain combines TRBV25-1 with TRBJ1-2, with D possibly being TRBD1 (5 bases). V was pared by 1 base and J by 7 bases, with 28 bases between. The CDR3 spans 19 residues. The germline CDR1 and CDR2 sequences are MGHDK and SYGVNS.

Regarding this clonotype: A much larger clone differs from this one at a single base, so this may be a read error. The V gene is TRBV5-1, the J gene TRBJ1-1; the D gene is possibly TRBD1 (6 bases). CDR3 size: 15 residues. Per germline, CDR1 SGHRS and CDR2 YFSETQ. This CDR3 is CARSLQGHGNTEAFF. The DNA for the CDR3 is TGCGCCCGCAGCTTACAGGGCCATGGTAACACTGAAGCTTTCTTT.

This clonotype was seen only a few times. The chain has TRBV2 and TRBJ2-1, with TRBD2 as a possible D gene (6 bases). V was shortened by 8 bases and J by 6 bases, with 17 bases between the two germline ends. Germline CDR1 SNHLY, CDR2 FYNNEI. CDR3 size: 14 residues. CDR3 nucleotides: TGTGCCAGCGAAGTTGGCGGGGTAAGCAATGAGCAGTTCTTC. Its translation is CASEVGGVSNEQFF.

As to this clonotype: A much larger clone lies one base from this, so it may be a read error. The DNA of the CDR3 is TGTGCCAGCAGTGCGGGTAGGGATAATGAGCAGTACTTC. Translation gives CASSAGRDNEQYF. The J gene is TRBJ2-4, the V gene TRBV6-4; the D is unclear. Germline V gene sequence: CDR1 MRHNA, CDR2 SNTAGT. This CDR3 has 13 residues. Deletions cut 4 bases from V and 13 bases from J, with 17 bases between.

This clonotype was counted at least ten times. The V call is TRBV6-2 or TRBV6-3, the J call TRBJ1-2; D remains ambiguous. The germline V gene encodes CDR1 MNHEY and CDR2 SVGEGT. Trimming stripped 4 bases from V and 0 bases from J, with 12 bases between. The length of the CDR3 is 15 residues. CDR3 nucleotide sequence: TGTGCCAGCAGTTTCCTCGGACGGTCTAACTATGGCTACACCTTC. Its protein product is CASSFLGRSNYGYTF.

V usage is TRBV29-1 and J usage is TRBJ1-2; the D is unclear. The CDR3 contains 12 residues. The V gene lost 3 bases and the J gene lost 4 bases, with 9 bases spanning the gap. From germline, CDR1 is SQVTM and CDR2 ANQGSEA. The CDR3 loop is CSVEARTYGYTF. The CDR3 DNA reads TGCAGCGTTGAGGCCCGGACCTATGGCTACACCTTC.

The sample holds many counts of this clonotype. The genes are TRBV2 and TRBJ2-7; no reliable D call. Germline V gene sequence: CDR1 SNHLY, CDR2 FYNNEI. Trimming removed 8 bases at V and 5 bases at J, with 19 bases between. The CDR3 loop spans 14 amino acids. Here the CDR3 DNA reads TGTGCCAGCTCTGCAGCCCCCGGGCGCCACGAGCAGTACTTC. It encodes CASSAAPGRHEQYF. Full variable domain (remainder filled in from reference TRBV2 and TRBJ2-7): EPEVTQTPSHQVTQMGQEVILRCVPISNHLYFYWYRQILGQKVEFLVSFYNNEISEKSEIFDDQFSVERPDGSNFTLKIRSTKLEDSAMYFCASSAAPGRHEQYFGPGTRLTVT.

This clonotype came up many times. The chain couples TRBV28 to TRBJ2-3, with 8 nucleotides matching TRBD2. The CDR3 totals 15 residues. Losses at the gene ends were 3 bases for V and 1 base for J; bases not matched to a gene: 3. CDR1 is MDHEN, CDR2 SYDVKM, per germline. The CDR3 DNA reads as TGTGCCAGCAGTTTTCGGGGGGGGGGCACAGATACGCAGTATTTT. It translates to CASSFRGGGTDTQYF. The full variable domain, rest sourced from reference TRBV28 and TRBJ2-3, is DVKVTQSSRYLVKRTGEKVFLECVQDMDHENMFWYRQDPGLGLRLIYFSYDVKMKEKGDIPEGYSVSREKKERFSLILESASTNQTSMYLCASSFRGGGTDTQYFGPGTRLTVL.